The 28 T cell receptor beta chains in this list originate from one sample, sequenced in a study of T cell repertoires in aging, cancer and after chemotherapy. TCR beta rearrangements were amplified from peripheral blood genomic DNA. TRB rearrangements spanning V, D and J were amplified using mixed TRB-A/B primers. TCRdb reprocessed the multiplex PCR reads via MiXCR and lists one record per CDR3 protein. This sample carries 20,000 or so distinct CDR3 sequences, approximately 35% of them seen once, and the ten largest clones take 17%. The sample taken for sequencing was blood. These receptors all stem from a human donor with a solid tumor.

In its sample, this clonotype was seen a few times. This chain joins TRBV12-3 or TRBV12-4 and TRBJ2-2; D is unclear. V lost 6 bases, J lost 1 base, and 3 bases lay in between. This CDR3 has 12 amino acids. The CDR3 loop reads CASSMNTGELFF. The CDR3 DNA reads as TGTGCCAGCAGCATGAACACCGGGGAGCTGTTTTTT.

This clonotype was seen more than once but under ten times. The chain employs TRBV18 and TRBJ2-7, with 9 bases fitting TRBD2. Germline loops: CDR1 KGHSH, CDR2 LQKENI. This CDR3 has 15 residues. Trimming cost V 1 base and J 7 bases; bases outside gene matches: 8. The CDR3 nucleotides read TGTGCCAGCTCACCACGGGCTAGCGGGATCGGGGAGCAGTACTTC. Translation gives CASSPRASGIGEQYF.

This clonotype has only a few counts. The gene calls are TRBV6-2 or TRBV6-3 and TRBJ2-1, with 11 bases identical to TRBD2. V lost 6 bases and J lost 8; bases outside the gene matches: 18. Per the germline V gene, CDR1 is MNHEY and CDR2 is SVGEGT. This CDR3 region has 18 residues. The CDR3 protein is CASRPPPGLAGGGDEQFF. CDR3 coding DNA: TGTGCCAGCAGACCACCCCCCGGACTAGCGGGCGGTGGCGATGAGCAGTTCTTC.

This clonotype has a handful of counts. The genes are TRBV27 and TRBJ1-2; no clear D. Trimming took off 3 bases at V and 4 bases at J, with 9 bases between the two ends. Germline loops: CDR1 MNHEY, CDR2 SMNVEV (reference sequence). The CDR3 sequence is 13 residues long. The CDR3 nucleotides read TGTGCCAGCAGTTTTCCCCTAGGCTATGGCTACACCTTC. Translating gives CASSFPLGYGYTF.

The sample holds a few counts of this clonotype. J is TRBJ1-4 and V is TRBV6-5; 7 positions agree with TRBD1. The germline V gene encodes CDR1 MNHEY and CDR2 SVGAGI. CDR3 length: 14 residues. Unmatched junction bases numbered 6, after V lost 6 bases and J lost 5 bases. CDR3 coding DNA: TGTGCCAGCAGGGAGGACAGGCTGAATGAAAAACTGTTTTTT. Translating it yields CASREDRLNEKLFF.

V and J are TRBV19 and TRBJ1-5; perhaps TRBD1 as D (6 bases). CDR3 length: 15 amino acids. V lost 4 bases, J lost 2 bases, and 12 bases lay in between. Germline V gives CDR1 LNHDA, CDR2 SQIVND (reference sequence). CDR3 sequence: CASSTQGWGNQPQHF. The CDR3 region has the DNA TGTGCCAGTAGTACCCAGGGGTGGGGCAATCAGCCCCAGCATTTT.

This clonotype was counted once. The rearrangement links TRBV12-3 or TRBV12-4 to TRBJ1-2; D gene ambiguous. CDR3 length equals 14 residues. The ends were cut back, 2 bases at V and 0 bases at J, with 7 bases in the middle. In nucleotides, the CDR3 is TGTGCCAGCAGTTTATCGTCCTCTAACTATGGCTACACCTTC. Amino acid sequence: CASSLSSSNYGYTF.

The genes are TRBV30 and TRBJ1-2; TRBD1 agrees at 8 bases. CDR3 length: 12 amino acids. With V trimmed by 5 bases and J by 6 bases, 5 bases remained unmatched. Germline V gene data show CDR1 as GTSNPN and CDR2 as SVGIG (reference sequence). In DNA, the CDR3 is TGTGCCTGGGGACAGGGATTCGATGGCTACACCTTC. As protein: CAWGQGFDGYTF.

The chain is built from TRBV28 and TRBJ2-7; D uncertain. Germline CDR1 reads MDHEN; CDR2 reads SYDVKM. The CDR3 loop spans 12 amino acids. With 6 bases removed from V and 4 bases from J, the gap between germline ends came to 10 bases. As DNA, the CDR3 is TGTGCCAGCAGAAGCAATGGTTACGAGCAGTACTTC. Amino acids: CASRSNGYEQYF.

In nucleotides, the CDR3 is TGTGCCAGCAGTTTAATCATGGGGACAGATACGCAGTATTTT. It encodes CASSLIMGTDTQYF. V is TRBV27 and J is TRBJ2-3; no firm D call. The CDR3 runs 14 residues. Per germline, CDR1 MNHEY and CDR2 SMNVEV (reference sequence). Between the trimmed V and J ends, which lost 2 bases and 3 bases, there was a span of 9 bases.

A few counts support this clonotype. This chain uses TRBV15 with TRBJ2-1, with 8 bases lining up with TRBD1. Per the germline V gene, CDR1 is LNHNV and CDR2 is YYDKDF (reference sequence). The J segment lost 7 bases and the V segment lost 4 bases, leaving 3 bases of the junction unmatched. The CDR3 is 13 residues long. The CDR3, as DNA: TGTGCCACCAGCACCCAGGGGGCGAATGAGCAGTTCTTC. Translated: CATSTQGANEQFF.

For the CDR3, the DNA is TGTGCCAGCAGCGGAACGGGGGAGGCTAGCTCCTACAATGAGCAGTTCTTC. Translating gives CASSGTGEASSYNEQFF. This chain joins TRBV9 and TRBJ2-1, with a tentative D call TRBD2 (6 bases). Deletions cut 3 bases from V and 0 bases from J, with 16 bases between. The CDR3 is 17 residues long. The germline CDR1 and CDR2 sequences are SGDLS and YYNGEE.

This clonotype was recorded once. The chain carries TRBV5-1 and TRBJ2-1; D gene unclear. The germline V and J ends were trimmed by 6 bases and 9 bases, with 13 bases remaining between them. The germline CDR1 and CDR2 sequences are SGHRS and YFSETQ. The CDR3 contains 12 residues. In DNA form, the CDR3 reads TGCGCCAGCATCGATACCGGTTTTGAGCAGTTCTTC. It yields the protein CASIDTGFEQFF. Together with reference TRBV5-1 and TRBJ2-1, the CDR3 gives the full variable domain: KAGVTQTPRYLIKTRGQQVTLSCSPISGHRSVSWYQQTPGQGLQFLFEYFSETQRNKGNFPGRFSGRQFSNSRSEMNVSTLELGDSALYLCASIDTGFEQFFGPGTRLTVL.

The chain is built from TRBV7-2 and TRBJ2-7; D is uncertain. The length of the CDR3 is 14 residues. V was trimmed by 5 bases and J by 3 bases, leaving 14 bases between them. CDR1 is SGHTA, CDR2 FQGNSA, per germline. The chain's CDR3 is CASSALGSFYEQYF. CDR3 in DNA: TGTGCCAGCAGCGCGCTCGGCTCCTTCTACGAGCAGTACTTC.

This clonotype was detected a few times. The V gene is TRBV6-5, the J gene TRBJ2-7; D might be TRBD2 (5 bases). The CDR3 runs to 13 residues. The germline V gene has CDR1 MNHEY and CDR2 SVGAGI. The V end lost 4 bases, the J end lost 6 bases, and 13 bases lay between the germline ends. Here the CDR3 DNA reads TGTGCCAGCAGTTCTGGACTGAGAGGCGAGCAGTACTTC. This sequence encodes CASSSGLRGEQYF.

The V gene is TRBV7-2, the J gene TRBJ1-1, with D unclear. This CDR3 spans 14 amino acids. Germline V gene data show CDR1 as SGHTA and CDR2 as FQGNSA. The germline V and J ends were trimmed by 5 bases and 3 bases, with 13 bases remaining between them. The chain's CDR3 is CASSPHEPHTEAFF. The CDR3 bases are TGTGCCAGCAGCCCTCATGAACCCCACACTGAAGCTTTCTTT.

This clonotype was found a few times. This chain links TRBV18 with TRBJ2-7; 13 bases line up with TRBD2. This CDR3 is built from 16 residues. Germline CDR1 reads KGHSH; CDR2 reads LQKENI. V was pared by 4 bases and J by 6 bases, with 9 bases of the junction left unmatched. The CDR3 spells CASSLSGLAGVGEQYF. The CDR3 DNA is TGTGCCAGCTCACTTTCAGGACTAGCGGGAGTTGGCGAGCAGTACTTC.

The V gene is TRBV28, the J gene TRBJ2-2; D unclear. Trimming left V 3 bases short and J 7 bases short, with 9 bases between. From germline, CDR1 is MDHEN and CDR2 SYDVKM. The CDR3 is 13 residues long. The CDR3 loop is CASSFLVIGELFF. For the CDR3, the DNA is TGTGCCAGCAGTTTTCTGGTAATCGGGGAGCTGTTTTTT.

This clonotype was found a few times. The chain carries TRBV19 and TRBJ2-5; D might be TRBD1 or TRBD2, each matching 6 bases. Germline CDR1 reads LNHDA; CDR2 reads SQIVND (reference sequence). The V gene lost 9 bases and the J gene lost 10 bases, with 21 bases spanning the gap. There are 13 residues in the CDR3. The DNA of the CDR3 is TGTGCCAGCCGACCGGGGGCGACGGAAGTCCAGTACTTC. It translates to CASRPGATEVQYF.

This clonotype was detected a few times. This rearrangement joins TRBV7-6 to TRBJ2-5; D not certain. The V and J ends lost 5 bases and 5 bases respectively, with 12 bases between them. The CDR3 has 13 residues. Germline CDR1 is SGHVS and CDR2 is FNYEAQ. The CDR3 protein is CASSLPPVETQYF. The CDR3 DNA follows: TGTGCCAGCAGCCTGCCCCCCGTCGAGACCCAGTACTTC.

Only a few counts were recorded for this clonotype. For the CDR3, the DNA is TGCAGCGTTGAAGAAGAGGGGTTGAAAAACAATCAGCCCCAGCATTTT. This codes for CSVEEEGLKNNQPQHF. The chain combines TRBV29-1 with TRBJ1-5; TRBD1 is a possible D gene (5 bases). The V end was cut by 0 bases, the J end by 3 bases, with 15 bases between. The CDR3 consists of 16 residues. Germline values: CDR1 SQVTM, CDR2 ANQGSEA.

This clonotype was recorded once. The gene calls are TRBV19 and TRBJ2-1; 12 nucleotides agree with TRBD2. The CDR3 is 15 residues long. Trimming removed 5 bases from V and 10 bases from J; junction bases left unmatched: 9. Germline-derived CDR1 and CDR2 are LNHDA and SQIVND (reference sequence). CDR3 region: CASSERTSGTYEQFF. In DNA, the CDR3 is TGTGCCAGTAGTGAACGGACTAGCGGGACCTACGAGCAGTTCTTC.

The V and J genes are TRBV7-2 and TRBJ2-3; no reliable D call. The germline CDR1 and CDR2 sequences are SGHTA and FQGNSA. This CDR3 has 13 residues. V dropped 4 bases and J dropped 1 base, with 6 bases sitting between them. In DNA, the CDR3 is TGTGCCAGCAGCTCGACCCGCACAGATACGCAGTATTTT. This encodes CASSSTRTDTQYF.

This clonotype was counted between two and nine times. CDR3: CASSLTAAGSSGANVLTF. For the CDR3, the DNA is TGTGCCAGCAGCCTCACCGCCGCCGGCAGCTCTGGGGCCAACGTCCTGACTTTC. The V gene is TRBV11-2, the J gene TRBJ2-6; D uncertain. From germline, CDR1 is SGHAT and CDR2 FQNNGV. The CDR3 spans 18 residues. Trimming removed 5 bases from V and 0 bases from J, with 17 bases in between.

About this clonotype: A single base separates this from a much larger clone, so it may be a read error. The rearrangement joins TRBV6-1 to TRBJ2-1; tentatively, D is TRBD1 (5 bases). The V end lost 5 bases, the J end lost 11 bases, and 16 bases lay between the germline ends. Germline CDR1 and CDR2: MNHNS and SASEGT. The CDR3 consists of 13 residues. Here the CDR3 reads CASSYARADKQFF. DNA of the CDR3: TGTGCCAGCAGTTACGCCAGGGCGGATAAGCAGTTCTTC.

In the case of this clonotype: With a much larger clone just one base away, this may be a read error. The chain joins TRBV19 to TRBJ2-3; 13 bases fit TRBD2. Per the germline V gene, CDR1 is LNHDA and CDR2 is SQIVND (reference sequence). CDR3 length equals 19 residues. The ends lost 6 bases at V and 2 bases at J; junction bases unmatched: 14. CDR3 region: CASSERGLAGYANTDTQYF. As DNA, the CDR3 is TGTGCCAGTAGCGAAAGGGGACTAGCGGGATATGCGAACACAGATACGCAGTATTTT.

This clonotype was found a few times. The V gene is TRBV13, the J gene TRBJ2-6, with D tentatively TRBD1 or TRBD2 (5 bases each). The CDR3 has 18 amino acids. The V end was cut by 5 bases, the J end by 0 bases, with 17 bases between. CDR1 and CDR2 (germline): PRHDT, FYEKMQ (reference sequence). The CDR3 is CASSQSGTVSSGANVLTF. The CDR3 nucleotides read TGTGCCAGCAGCCAATCAGGGACCGTGAGCTCTGGGGCCAACGTCCTGACTTTC. Drawing the rest from reference TRBV13 and TRBJ2-6, the complete variable domain is AAGVIQSPRHLIKEKRETATLKCYPIPRHDTVYWYQQGPGQDPQFLISFYEKMQSDKGSIPDRFSAQQFSDYHSELNMSSLELGDSALYFCASSQSGTVSSGANVLTFGAGSRLTVL.

The chain uses TRBV29-1 and TRBJ1-1; no reliable D call. Trimming shortened V by 1 base and J by 0 bases, and 6 bases separated the two germline ends. CDR1 is SQVTM and CDR2 is ANQGSEA in the germline V gene. The CDR3 runs to 13 residues. In nucleotides, the CDR3 is TGCAGCGTTGAAGTACACTTGAACACTGAAGCTTTCTTT. Translated, it gives CSVEVHLNTEAFF.